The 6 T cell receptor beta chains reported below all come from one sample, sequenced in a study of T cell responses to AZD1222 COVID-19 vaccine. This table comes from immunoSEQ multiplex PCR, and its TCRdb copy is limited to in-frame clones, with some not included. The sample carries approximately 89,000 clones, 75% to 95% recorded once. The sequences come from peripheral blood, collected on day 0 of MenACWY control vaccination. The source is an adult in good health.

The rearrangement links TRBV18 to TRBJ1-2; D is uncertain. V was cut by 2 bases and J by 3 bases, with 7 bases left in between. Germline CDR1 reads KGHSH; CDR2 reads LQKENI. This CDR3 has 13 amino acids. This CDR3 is CASSPGTDYGYTF. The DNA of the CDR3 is TGTGCCAGCTCACCAGGTACCGACTATGGCTACACCTTC.

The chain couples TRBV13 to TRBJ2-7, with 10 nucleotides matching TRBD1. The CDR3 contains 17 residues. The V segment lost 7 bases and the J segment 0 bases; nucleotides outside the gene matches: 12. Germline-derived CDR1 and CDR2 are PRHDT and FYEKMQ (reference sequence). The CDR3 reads CASTGDRGYNFSYEQYF. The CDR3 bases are TGTGCCAGCACGGGGGACAGGGGCTATAACTTCTCCTACGAGCAGTACTTC.

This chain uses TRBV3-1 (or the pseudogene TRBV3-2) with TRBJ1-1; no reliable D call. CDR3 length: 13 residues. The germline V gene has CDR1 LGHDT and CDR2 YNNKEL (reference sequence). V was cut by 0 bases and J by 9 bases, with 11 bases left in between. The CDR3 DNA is TGTGCCAGCAGCCAAGATGAGGGTCGGAAAGCTTTCTTT. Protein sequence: CASSQDEGRKAFF.

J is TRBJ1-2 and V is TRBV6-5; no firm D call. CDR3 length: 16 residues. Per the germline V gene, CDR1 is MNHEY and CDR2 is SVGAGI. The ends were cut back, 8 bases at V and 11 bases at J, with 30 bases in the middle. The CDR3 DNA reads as TGTGCCAGCCGTTCCGATCAGTGGGGTAGGGCTGCTCCTTACACCTTC. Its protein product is CASRSDQWGRAAPYTF.

CDR3 nucleotides: TGTGCCAGTAACCCGGGACTAGCGGGAGGGCCACCTGAGCAGTTCTTC. Its protein product is CASNPGLAGGPPEQFF. This rearrangement joins TRBV19 to TRBJ2-1; 16 positions match TRBD2. Germline V gives CDR1 LNHDA, CDR2 SQIVND (reference sequence). This CDR3 comprises 16 residues. V lost 7 bases, J lost 9 bases, and 9 bases stayed unmatched.

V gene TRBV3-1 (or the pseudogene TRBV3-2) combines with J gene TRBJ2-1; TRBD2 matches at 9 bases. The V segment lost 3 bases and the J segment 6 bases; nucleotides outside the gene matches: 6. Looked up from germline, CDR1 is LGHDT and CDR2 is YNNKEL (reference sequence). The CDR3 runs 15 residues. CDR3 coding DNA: TGTGCCAGCAGCCAGAAGCGGGGGGAGATCAATGAGCAGTTCTTC. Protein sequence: CASSQKRGEINEQFF.